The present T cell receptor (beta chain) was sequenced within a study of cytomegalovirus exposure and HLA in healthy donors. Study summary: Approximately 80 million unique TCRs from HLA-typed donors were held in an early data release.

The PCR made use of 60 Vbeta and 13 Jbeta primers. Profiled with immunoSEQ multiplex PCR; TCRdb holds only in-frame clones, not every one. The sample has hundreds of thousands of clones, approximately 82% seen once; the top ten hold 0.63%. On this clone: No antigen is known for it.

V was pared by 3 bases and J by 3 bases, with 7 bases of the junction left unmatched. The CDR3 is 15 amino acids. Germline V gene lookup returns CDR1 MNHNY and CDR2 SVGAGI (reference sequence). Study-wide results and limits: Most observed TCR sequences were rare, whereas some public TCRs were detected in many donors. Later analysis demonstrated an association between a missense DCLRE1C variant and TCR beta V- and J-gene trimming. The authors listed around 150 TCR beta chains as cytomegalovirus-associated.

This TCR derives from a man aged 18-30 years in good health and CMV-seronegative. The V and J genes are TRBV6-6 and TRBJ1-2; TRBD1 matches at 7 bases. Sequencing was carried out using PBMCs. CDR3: CASSYMGQGDYGYTF. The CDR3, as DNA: TGTGCCAGCAGTTATATGGGGCAGGGGGACTATGGCTACACCTTC.